A single sample gave rise to the 12 T cell receptor beta chains below, sequenced in a study of Graves' ophthalmopathy and Graves' hyperthyroidism. From RNA, the CDR3 regions of TCR beta chains were amplified and sequenced. HTBI-primed first-round RT-PCR preceded second-round multiplex PCR. TCRdb reanalysed the multiplex PCR reads using MiXCR and keeps one entry per CDR3 protein. Among 660,000 or so distinct CDR3 sequences listed, over 40% were seen once. The sample was peripheral blood. These receptors came from an adult man with Graves' ophthalmopathy.

The V gene is TRBV6-2 or TRBV6-3, the J gene TRBJ2-5, with 8 bases aligning to TRBD2. Germline V gene sequence: CDR1 MNHEY, CDR2 SVGEGT. Trimming took 5 bases from V and 7 from J; bases not matched to a gene: 12. This CDR3 is 15 amino acids long. The CDR3 region has the DNA TGTGCCAGCAGTCCTCGGGGGGGGCGCGGAGGGACCCAGTACTTC. Amino acid sequence: CASSPRGGRGGTQYF.

This clonotype has ten or more counts. The chain links TRBV15 to TRBJ2-5; D is uncertain. The V end was cut by 3 bases, the J end by 0 bases, with 11 bases between. Looked up from germline, CDR1 is LNHNV and CDR2 is YYDKDF (reference sequence). The CDR3 is 15 residues long. This CDR3 reads CATSRGRQDQETQYF. The CDR3 nucleotides are TGTGCCACCAGCAGGGGAAGACAAGACCAAGAGACCCAGTACTTC.

Worth noting for this clonotype: Relative to the germline gene, one junction end is altered; a read error may explain this. The J gene is TRBJ2-2, the V gene TRBV7-9; 8 bases are a match to TRBD1. CDR3 length: 16 amino acids. The V gene's germline CDR1 is SEHNR and CDR2 FQNEAQ (reference sequence). The CDR3 DNA reads TGCGCCAGCAGCCCGAGGACAGGGAGCGGCACCGGGGAGCTGTTTTTT. Protein sequence: CASSPRTGSGTGELFF. Together with reference TRBV7-9 and TRBJ2-2, the CDR3 gives the full variable domain: DTGVSQNPRHKITKRGQNVTFRCDPISEHNRLYWYRQTLGQGPEFLTYFQNEAQLEKSRLLSDRFSAERPKGSFSTLEIQRTEQGDSAMYLCASSPRTGSGTGELFFGEGSRLTVL.

The rearrangement links TRBV25-1 to TRBJ1-2, with 9 bases aligning to TRBD1. Germline V gene lookup returns CDR1 MGHDK and CDR2 SYGVNS. Unmatched junction bases numbered 9, after V lost 6 bases and J lost 1 base. The CDR3 consists of 16 residues. CDR3 bases: TGTGCCAGCAGGGGCGCGGGGACAGGGCTTAACTATGGCTACACCTTC. Its protein product is CASRGAGTGLNYGYTF.

This clonotype was recorded once. The junction does not match germline at one end; this may be a read error. The chain employs TRBV10-3 and TRBJ1-1, with TRBD1 matching 8 bases. This CDR3 is built from 16 residues. Germline V gene lookup returns CDR1 ENHRY and CDR2 SYGVKD. CDR3 nucleotide sequence: TGTACCATCAGTGAGTCGGGGACAGGATTGAACACTGAAGCTTTCTTT. Translating it yields CTISESGTGLNTEAFF.

This sequence joins TRBV25-1 and TRBJ1-4, with D possibly matching TRBD1 (6 bases). Germline CDR1 and CDR2: MGHDK and SYGVNS. There are 15 residues in the CDR3. Trimming took 1 base from V and 7 from J, leaving 13 bases between them. CDR3 protein: CASSEFGRGGEKLFF. The CDR3 DNA sequence: TGTGCCAGCAGTGAATTTGGCAGGGGTGGTGAAAAACTGTTTTTT.

This clonotype was counted at least ten times. This rearrangement joins TRBV10-3 to TRBJ1-5; D might be TRBD1 (6 bases). The length of the CDR3 is 17 residues. Between the trimmed V and J ends, which lost 0 bases and 6 bases, there was a span of 18 bases. Germline V gives CDR1 ENHRY, CDR2 SYGVKD. In nucleotides, the CDR3 is TGTGCCATCAGTGAGTCGAGGGGGAGAGGAGGTAGTCAGCCCCAGCATTTT. Amino acid sequence: CAISESRGRGGSQPQHF.

This chain uses TRBV25-1 with TRBJ2-5, with TRBD2 matching over 16 bases. Trimming took 6 bases from V and 4 from J; bases not matched to a gene: 8. CDR1 is MGHDK and CDR2 is SYGVNS in the germline V gene. The CDR3 extends over 17 amino acids. Here the CDR3 DNA reads TGTGCCAGCAGAAAGGGACTAGCGGGAGGGCCCGGAGAGACCCAGTACTTC. As protein: CASRKGLAGGPGETQYF.

The chain recombines TRBV2 with TRBJ1-1; no reliable D call. CDR3 length: 15 amino acids. Germline V gene data show CDR1 as SNHLY and CDR2 as FYNNEI. The V end lost 8 bases, the J end lost 2 bases, and 18 bases lay between the germline ends. CDR3 bases: TGTGCCAGCGTGGACGTGGACGGGCGAAACACTGAAGCTTTCTTT. It specifies CASVDVDGRNTEAFF.

The J gene is TRBJ1-5, the V gene TRBV19, with unresolved D. CDR3 length: 15 residues. V lost 5 bases to trimming and J lost 0 bases, with 11 bases between them. Germline values: CDR1 LNHDA, CDR2 SQIVND (reference sequence). Here the CDR3 DNA reads TGTGCCAGTAGTGGTAGGGTTTATAGCAATCAGCCCCAGCATTTT. It is translated as CASSGRVYSNQPQHF.

CDR3 sequence (DNA): TGTGCCATCTGGGACTCCGGGTCGATACAAGAGACCCAGTACTTC. Protein sequence: CAIWDSGSIQETQYF. The rearrangement links TRBV10-3 to TRBJ2-5; D might be TRBD2 (6 bases). This CDR3 is built from 15 residues. The V end lost 8 bases, the J end lost 2 bases, and 18 bases lay between the germline ends. Germline V lookup: CDR1 ENHRY, CDR2 SYGVKD.

Remarks on this clonotype: Compared with germline, one end of the junction differs, possibly owing to a read error. The V call is TRBV7-2, the J call TRBJ1-2, with D tentatively TRBD1 (5 bases). The CDR3 has 16 amino acids. Germline CDR1 reads SGHTA; CDR2 reads FQGNSA. The CDR3 is CASSRVAGDPNYGYTF. The CDR3 DNA reads as TGCGCCAGCAGCCGGGTCGCGGGGGACCCTAACTATGGCTACACCTTC.